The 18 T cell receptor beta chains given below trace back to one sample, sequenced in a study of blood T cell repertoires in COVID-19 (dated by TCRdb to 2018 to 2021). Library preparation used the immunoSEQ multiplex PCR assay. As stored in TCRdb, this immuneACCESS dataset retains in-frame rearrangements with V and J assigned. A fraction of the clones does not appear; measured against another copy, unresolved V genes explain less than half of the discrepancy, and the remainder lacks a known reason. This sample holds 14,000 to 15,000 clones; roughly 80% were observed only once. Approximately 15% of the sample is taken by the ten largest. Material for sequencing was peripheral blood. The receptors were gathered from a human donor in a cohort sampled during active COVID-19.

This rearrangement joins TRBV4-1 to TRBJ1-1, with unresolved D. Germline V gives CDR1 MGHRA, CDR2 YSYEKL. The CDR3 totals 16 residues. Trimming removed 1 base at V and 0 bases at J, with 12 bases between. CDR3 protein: CASSQAPGGMNTEAFF. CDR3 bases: TGCGCCAGCAGCCAAGCCCCCGGCGGCATGAACACTGAAGCTTTCTTT.

The CDR3: CASISDKSYEQYF. As DNA, the CDR3 is TGTGCCAGCATCTCGGACAAGTCCTACGAGCAGTACTTC. The chain carries TRBV25-1 and TRBJ2-7; possible D gene TRBD1, 5 bases. The CDR3 has 13 residues. Germline CDR1 is MGHDK and CDR2 is SYGVNS. The V end lost 7 bases, the J end lost 1 base, and 11 bases lay between the germline ends.

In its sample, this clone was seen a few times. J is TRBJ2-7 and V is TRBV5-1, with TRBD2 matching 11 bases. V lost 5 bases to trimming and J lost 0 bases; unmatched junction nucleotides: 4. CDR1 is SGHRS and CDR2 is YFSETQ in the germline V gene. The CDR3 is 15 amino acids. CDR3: CASSSGLAGSYEQYF. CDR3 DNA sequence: TGCGCCAGCAGTTCTGGACTAGCGGGCTCCTACGAGCAGTACTTC.

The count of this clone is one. The CDR3 DNA reads as TGTGCCAGCAGCCAAACACCGGGACAGGGCAATTCACCCCTCCACTTT. This translates into CASSQTPGQGNSPLHF. The chain links TRBV3-1 (or the pseudogene TRBV3-2) to TRBJ1-6; 9 bases fit TRBD1. Germline values: CDR1 LGHDT, CDR2 YNNKEL (reference sequence). This CDR3 has 16 residues. With V trimmed by 2 bases and J by 7 bases, 6 bases remained unmatched.

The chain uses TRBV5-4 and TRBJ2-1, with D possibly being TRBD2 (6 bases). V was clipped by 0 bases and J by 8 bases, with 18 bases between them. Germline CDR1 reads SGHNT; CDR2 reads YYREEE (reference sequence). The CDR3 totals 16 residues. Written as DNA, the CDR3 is TGTGCCAGCAGCTTGGACCGTGGGGGGAGAGGTCATGAGCAGTTCTTC. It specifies CASSLDRGGRGHEQFF.

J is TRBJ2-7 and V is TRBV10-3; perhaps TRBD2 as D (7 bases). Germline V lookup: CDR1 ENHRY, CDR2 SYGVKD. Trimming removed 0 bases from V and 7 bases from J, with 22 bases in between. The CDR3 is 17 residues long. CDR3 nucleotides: TGTGCCATCAGTGAGTCGGGGGGGGCCGGATTGGTCCAAGAGCAGTACTTC. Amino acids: CAISESGGAGLVQEQYF.

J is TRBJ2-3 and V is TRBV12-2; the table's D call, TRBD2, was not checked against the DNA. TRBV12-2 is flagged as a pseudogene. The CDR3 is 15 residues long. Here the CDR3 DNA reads TGTGCAAGTCAAGTATTCCGAGGGCTTACAGATACGCAGTATTTT. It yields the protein CASQVFRGLTDTQYF.

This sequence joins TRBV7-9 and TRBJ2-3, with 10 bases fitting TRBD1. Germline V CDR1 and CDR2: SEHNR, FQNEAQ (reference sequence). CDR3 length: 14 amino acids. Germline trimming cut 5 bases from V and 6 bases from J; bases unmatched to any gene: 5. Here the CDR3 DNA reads TGTGCCAGCAGCCGGGACAGGGGACACGATACGCAGTATTTT. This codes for CASSRDRGHDTQYF.

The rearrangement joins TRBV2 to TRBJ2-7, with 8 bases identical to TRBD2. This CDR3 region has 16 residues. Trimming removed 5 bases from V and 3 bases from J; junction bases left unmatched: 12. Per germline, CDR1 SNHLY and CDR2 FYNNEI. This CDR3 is CASSFQRGRGDYEQYF. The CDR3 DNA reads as TGTGCCAGCAGTTTCCAGCGGGGGCGAGGGGACTACGAGCAGTACTTC.

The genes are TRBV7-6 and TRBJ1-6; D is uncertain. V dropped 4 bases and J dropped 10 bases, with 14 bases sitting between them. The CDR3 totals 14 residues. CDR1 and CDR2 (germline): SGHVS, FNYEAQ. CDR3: CASSSRSGRSPLHF. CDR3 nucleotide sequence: TGTGCCAGCAGCTCCCGGTCGGGTAGATCACCCCTCCACTTT.

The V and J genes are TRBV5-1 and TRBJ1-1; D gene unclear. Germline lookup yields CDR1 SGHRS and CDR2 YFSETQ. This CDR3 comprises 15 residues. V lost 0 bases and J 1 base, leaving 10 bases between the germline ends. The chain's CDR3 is CASSLERGWNTEAFF. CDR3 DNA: TGCGCCAGCAGCTTGGAGCGGGGATGGAACACTGAAGCTTTCTTT.

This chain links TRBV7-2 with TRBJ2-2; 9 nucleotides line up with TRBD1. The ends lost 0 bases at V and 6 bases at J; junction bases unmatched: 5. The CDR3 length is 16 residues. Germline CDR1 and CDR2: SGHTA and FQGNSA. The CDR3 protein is CASSLAGGTGSGELFF. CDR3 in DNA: TGTGCCAGCAGCTTAGCGGGGGGGACAGGGTCCGGGGAGCTGTTTTTT.

Written as DNA, the CDR3 is TGTGCCAGCAGCGTAGCGGCAGGGGGCGCATACAATGAGCAGTTCTTC. Amino acids: CASSVAAGGAYNEQFF. This chain links TRBV9 with TRBJ2-1; 8 nucleotides agree with TRBD1. After removal of 0 bases from V and 4 bases from J, the junction contained 6 bases not matched to a gene. The germline V gene encodes CDR1 SGDLS and CDR2 YYNGEE. This CDR3 has 16 amino acids.

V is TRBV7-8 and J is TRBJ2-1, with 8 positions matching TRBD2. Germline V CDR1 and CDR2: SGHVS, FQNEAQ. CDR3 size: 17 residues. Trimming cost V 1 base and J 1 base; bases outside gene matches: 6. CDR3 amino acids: CASSLGGLAGSYNEQFF. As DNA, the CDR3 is TGTGCCAGCAGCTTAGGGGGGCTAGCGGGTTCCTACAATGAGCAGTTCTTC.

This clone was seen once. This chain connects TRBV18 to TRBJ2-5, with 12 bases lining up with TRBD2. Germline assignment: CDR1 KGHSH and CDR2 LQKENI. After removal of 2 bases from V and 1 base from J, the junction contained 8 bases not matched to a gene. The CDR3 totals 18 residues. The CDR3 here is CASSPALAGGPTQETQYF. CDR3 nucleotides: TGTGCCAGCTCACCAGCACTAGCGGGAGGCCCCACCCAAGAGACCCAGTACTTC.

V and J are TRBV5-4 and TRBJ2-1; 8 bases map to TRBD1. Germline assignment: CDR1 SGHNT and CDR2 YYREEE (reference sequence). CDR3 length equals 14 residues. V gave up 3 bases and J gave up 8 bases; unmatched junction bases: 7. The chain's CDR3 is CASSSGQGADEQFF. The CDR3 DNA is TGTGCCAGCAGCTCGGGCCAGGGGGCCGATGAGCAGTTCTTC.

The CDR3 here is CASSLPDRGYEQYF. In DNA, the CDR3 is TGTGCCAGCAGCTTGCCGGACAGGGGATACGAGCAGTACTTC. V is TRBV5-6 and J is TRBJ2-7, with 9 nucleotides matching TRBD1. This CDR3 region has 14 residues. Per the germline V gene, CDR1 is SGHDT and CDR2 is YYEEEE. The V and J ends lost 1 base and 4 bases, in that order; junction bases with no gene match: 3.

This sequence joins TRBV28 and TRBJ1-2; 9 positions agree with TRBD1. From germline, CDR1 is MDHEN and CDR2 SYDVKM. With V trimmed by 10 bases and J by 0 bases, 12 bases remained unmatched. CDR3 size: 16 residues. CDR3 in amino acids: CATRPGTGNANYGYTF. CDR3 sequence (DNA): TGTGCCACCCGTCCCGGGACAGGGAACGCTAACTATGGCTACACCTTC.